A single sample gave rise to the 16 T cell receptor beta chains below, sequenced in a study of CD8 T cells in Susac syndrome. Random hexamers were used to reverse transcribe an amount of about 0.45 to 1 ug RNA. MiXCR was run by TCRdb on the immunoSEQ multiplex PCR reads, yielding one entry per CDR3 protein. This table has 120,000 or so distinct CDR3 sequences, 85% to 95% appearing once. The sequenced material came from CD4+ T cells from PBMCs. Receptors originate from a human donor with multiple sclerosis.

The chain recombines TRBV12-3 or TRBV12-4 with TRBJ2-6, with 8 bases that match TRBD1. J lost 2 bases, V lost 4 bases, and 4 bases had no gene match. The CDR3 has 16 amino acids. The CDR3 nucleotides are TGTGCCAGCAGTTCTCCGGGACAGGCTGGGGCCAACGTCCTGACTTTC. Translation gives CASSSPGQAGANVLTF.

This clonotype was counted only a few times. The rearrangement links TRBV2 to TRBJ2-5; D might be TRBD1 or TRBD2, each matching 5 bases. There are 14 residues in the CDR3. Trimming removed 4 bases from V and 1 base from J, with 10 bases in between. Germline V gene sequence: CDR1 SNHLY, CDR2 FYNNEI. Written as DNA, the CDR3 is TGTGCCAGCAGTGGTTTGGGGACCCAAGAGACCCAGTACTTC. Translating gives CASSGLGTQETQYF.

CDR3 loop: CASSQHNPPTGTYEQYF. The CDR3 DNA reads TGCGCCAGCAGCCAACATAACCCTCCGACAGGAACCTACGAGCAGTACTTC. The gene calls are TRBV4-1 and TRBJ2-7, with a weak D call TRBD1 (6 bases). Germline-derived CDR1 and CDR2 are MGHRA and YSYEKL. CDR3 length: 17 amino acids. V lost 2 bases and J 2 bases, leaving 19 bases between the germline ends.

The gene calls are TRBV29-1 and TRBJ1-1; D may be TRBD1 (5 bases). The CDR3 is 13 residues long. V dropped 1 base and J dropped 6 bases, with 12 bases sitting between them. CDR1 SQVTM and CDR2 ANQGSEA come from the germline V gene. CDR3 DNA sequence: TGCAGCGTTGAAGTATCAGGGTCGGCTGAAGCTTTCTTT. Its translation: CSVEVSGSAEAFF. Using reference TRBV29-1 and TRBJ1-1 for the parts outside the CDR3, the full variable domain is SAVISQKPSRDICQRGTSLTIQCQVDSQVTMMFWYRQQPGQSLTLIATANQGSEATYESGFVIDKFPISRPNLTFSTLTVSNMSPEDSSIYLCSVEVSGSAEAFFGQGTRLTVV.

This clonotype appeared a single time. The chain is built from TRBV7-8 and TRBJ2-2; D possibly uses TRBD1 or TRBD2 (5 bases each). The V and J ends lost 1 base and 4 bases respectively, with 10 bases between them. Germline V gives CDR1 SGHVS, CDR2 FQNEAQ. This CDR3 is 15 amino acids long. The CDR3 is CASSLGGAGTGELFF. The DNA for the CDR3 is TGTGCCAGCAGCTTAGGGGGCGCGGGCACCGGGGAGCTGTTTTTT.

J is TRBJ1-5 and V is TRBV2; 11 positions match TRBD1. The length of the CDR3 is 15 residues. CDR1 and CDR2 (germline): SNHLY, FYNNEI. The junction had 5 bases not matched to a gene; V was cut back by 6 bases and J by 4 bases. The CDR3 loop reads CASRDGTGGNQPQHF. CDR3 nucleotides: TGTGCCAGCAGGGACGGGACAGGGGGAAATCAGCCCCAGCATTTT.

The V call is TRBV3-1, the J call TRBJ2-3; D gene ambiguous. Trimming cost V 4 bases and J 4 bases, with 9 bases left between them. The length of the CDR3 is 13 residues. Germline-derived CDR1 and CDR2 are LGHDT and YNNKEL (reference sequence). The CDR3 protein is CASSLQLADTQYF. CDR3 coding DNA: TGTGCCAGCAGCCTCCAACTCGCAGATACGCAGTATTTT.

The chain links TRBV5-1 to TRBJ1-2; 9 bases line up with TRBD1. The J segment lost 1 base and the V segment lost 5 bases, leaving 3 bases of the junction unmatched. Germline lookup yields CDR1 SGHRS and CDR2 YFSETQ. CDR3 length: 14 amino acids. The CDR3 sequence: CASSLDRGNYGYTF. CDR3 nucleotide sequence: TGCGCCAGCAGTCTGGACAGGGGTAACTATGGCTACACCTTC.

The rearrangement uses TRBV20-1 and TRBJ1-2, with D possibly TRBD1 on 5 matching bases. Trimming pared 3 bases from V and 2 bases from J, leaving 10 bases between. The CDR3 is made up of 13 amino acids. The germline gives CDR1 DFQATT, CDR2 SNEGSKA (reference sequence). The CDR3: CSASQKGNYGYTF. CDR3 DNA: TGCAGTGCTAGCCAGAAGGGGAACTATGGCTACACCTTC.

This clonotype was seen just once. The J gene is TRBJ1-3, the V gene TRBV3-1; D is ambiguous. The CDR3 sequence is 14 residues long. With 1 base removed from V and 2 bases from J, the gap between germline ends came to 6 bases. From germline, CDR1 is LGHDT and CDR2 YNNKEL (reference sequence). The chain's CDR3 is CASSQGHTGNTIYF. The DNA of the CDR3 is TGTGCCAGCAGCCAAGGGCACACTGGAAACACCATATATTTT.

CDR3 protein: CASSPGTVAQQPQHF. The CDR3 nucleotides read TGTGCCAGCAGTCCGGGGACAGTAGCTCAACAGCCCCAGCATTTT. J is TRBJ1-5 and V is TRBV6-2 or TRBV6-3, with TRBD1 matching 7 bases. The length of the CDR3 is 15 residues. With 5 bases clipped from V and 7 bases from J, the junction kept 11 bases outside the gene matches. Per germline, CDR1 MNHEY and CDR2 SVGEGT.

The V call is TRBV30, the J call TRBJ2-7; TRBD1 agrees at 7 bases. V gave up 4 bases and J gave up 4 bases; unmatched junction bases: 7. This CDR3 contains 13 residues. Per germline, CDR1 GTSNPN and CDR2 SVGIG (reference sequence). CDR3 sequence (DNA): TGTGCCTGGAAAGCCCAGGGGGAATACGAGCAGTACTTC. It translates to CAWKAQGEYEQYF.

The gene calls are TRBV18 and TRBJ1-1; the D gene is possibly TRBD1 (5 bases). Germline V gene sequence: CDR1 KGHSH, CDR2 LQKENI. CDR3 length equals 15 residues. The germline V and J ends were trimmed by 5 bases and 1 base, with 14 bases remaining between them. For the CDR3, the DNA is TGTGCCAGCTCATATGAGATGGGGGGGAACACTGAAGCTTTCTTT. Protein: CASSYEMGGNTEAFF.

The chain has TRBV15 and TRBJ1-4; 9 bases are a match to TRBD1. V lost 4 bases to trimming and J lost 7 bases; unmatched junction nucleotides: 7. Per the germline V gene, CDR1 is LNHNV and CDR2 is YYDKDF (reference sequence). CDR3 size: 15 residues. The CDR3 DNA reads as TGTGCCACCAGCACCCCTGGACAGGGGATTGAAAAACTGTTTTTT. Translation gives CATSTPGQGIEKLFF. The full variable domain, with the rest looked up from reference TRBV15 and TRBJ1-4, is DAMVIQNPRYQVTQFGKPVTLSCSQTLNHNVMYWYQQKSSQAPKLLFHYYDKDFNNEADTPDNFQSRRPNTSFCFLDIRSPGLGDTAMYLCATSTPGQGIEKLFFGSGTQLSVL.

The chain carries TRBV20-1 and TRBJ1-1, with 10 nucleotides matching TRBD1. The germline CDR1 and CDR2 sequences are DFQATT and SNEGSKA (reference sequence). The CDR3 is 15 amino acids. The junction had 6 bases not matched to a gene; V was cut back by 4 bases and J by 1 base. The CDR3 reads CSAKPWDRGNTEAFF. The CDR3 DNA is TGCAGTGCTAAACCGTGGGACAGGGGGAACACTGAAGCTTTCTTT.

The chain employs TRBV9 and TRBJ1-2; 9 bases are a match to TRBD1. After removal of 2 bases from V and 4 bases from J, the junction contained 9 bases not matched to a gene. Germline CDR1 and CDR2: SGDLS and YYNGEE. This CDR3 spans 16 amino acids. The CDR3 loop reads CASSVNSQGASYGYTF. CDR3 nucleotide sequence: TGTGCCAGCAGCGTTAACTCACAGGGGGCTAGCTATGGCTACACCTTC. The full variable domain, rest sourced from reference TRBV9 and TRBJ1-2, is DSGVTQTPKHLITATGQRVTLRCSPRSGDLSVYWYQQSLDQGLQFLIQYYNGEERAKGNILERFSAQQFPDLHSELNLSSLELGDSALYFCASSVNSQGASYGYTFGSGTRLTVV.